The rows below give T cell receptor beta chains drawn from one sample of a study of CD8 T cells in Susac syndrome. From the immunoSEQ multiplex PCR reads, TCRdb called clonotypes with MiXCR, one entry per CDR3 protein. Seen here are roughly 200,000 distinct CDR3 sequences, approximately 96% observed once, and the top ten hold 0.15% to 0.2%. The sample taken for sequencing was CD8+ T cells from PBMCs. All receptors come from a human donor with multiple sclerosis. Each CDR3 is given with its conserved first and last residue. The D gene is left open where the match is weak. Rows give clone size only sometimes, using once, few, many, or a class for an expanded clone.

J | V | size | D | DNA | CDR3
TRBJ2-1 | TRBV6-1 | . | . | TGTGCCAGCAGTGAAGAGGAATGGTTGGGAGGCTCCTACAATGAGCAGTTCTTC | CASSEEEWLGGSYNEQFF
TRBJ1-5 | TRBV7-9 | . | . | TGTGCCAGCAGCTTCGGGACAAGTGATCAGCCCCAGCATTTT | CASSFGTSDQPQHF
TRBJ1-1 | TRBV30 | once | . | TGTGCCTACCTGTTGGTTTCCGCTGAAGCTTTCTTT | CAYLLVSAEAFF
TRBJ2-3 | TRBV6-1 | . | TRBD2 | TGTGCCAGCACGGTAGCGAGGGAGGGTGTGTCAGATACGCAGTATTTT | CASTVAREGVSDTQYF
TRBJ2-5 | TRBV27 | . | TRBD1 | TGTGCCAGCAGGGATACAGGGGGCGGAGAGACCCAGTACTTC | CASRDTGGGETQYF
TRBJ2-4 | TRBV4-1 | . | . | TGCGCCAGCAGCCCCGAAGAGGGAGAAGTCAAAAACATTCAGTACTTC | CASSPEEGEVKNIQYF
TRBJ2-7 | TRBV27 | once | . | TGTGCCAGCAGTGATTCGGGACACTACTACGAGCAGTACTTC | CASSDSGHYYEQYF
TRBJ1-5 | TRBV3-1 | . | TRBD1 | TGTGCCAGCAGCCCGGCCCTGACAGGGTCGCATCAGCCCCAGCATTTT | CASSPALTGSHQPQHF
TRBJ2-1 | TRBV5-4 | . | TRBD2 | TGTGCCAGCAGCACTCCGGGACTAGCCGTTAATGAGCAGTTCTTC | CASSTPGLAVNEQFF
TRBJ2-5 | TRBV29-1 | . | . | TGCAGCGTTGATGGGGCACCACCAGAGACCCAGTACTTC | CSVDGAPPETQYF
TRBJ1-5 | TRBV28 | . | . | TGTGCCAGCAGTTTCGCTGTTGTTAGCAATCAGCCCCAGCATTTT | CASSFAVVSNQPQHF
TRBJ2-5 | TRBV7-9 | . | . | TGTGCCAGCAGCTTAGGGCAACCGGAGACCCAGTACTTC | CASSLGQPETQYF
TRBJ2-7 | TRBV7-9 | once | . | TGTGCCAGCAGCTTCGTAGGGACACCTATCTACGAGCAGTACTTC | CASSFVGTPIYEQYF
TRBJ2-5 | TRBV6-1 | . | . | TGTGCCAGCAGTGAACTTCCCGACCGACGGGAGACCCAGTACTTC | CASSELPDRRETQYF
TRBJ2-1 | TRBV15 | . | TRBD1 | TGTGCCACCAGCAGCGGACAGGGGAATGAGCAGTTCTTC | CATSSGQGNEQFF
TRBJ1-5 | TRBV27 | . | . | TGTGCCAGCAGTTTTCACTCCAATCAGCCCCAGCATTTT | CASSFHSNQPQHF
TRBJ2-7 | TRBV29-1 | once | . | TGCAGCGCAGGGAAGGGAAGCGAGCAGTACTTC | CSAGKGSEQYF
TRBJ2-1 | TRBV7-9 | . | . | TGTGCCAGCAGCATCGTAGATGTTGAGCAGTTCTTC | CASSIVDVEQFF
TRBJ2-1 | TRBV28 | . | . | TGTGCCAGCAGTGCGGTCCGGGCGGACACCTACAATGAGCAGTTCTTC | CASSAVRADTYNEQFF
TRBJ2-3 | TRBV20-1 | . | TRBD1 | TGCAGTGCTAGAGATTATGGGGTGACAGGGGCAGACACAGATACGCAGTATTTT | CSARDYGVTGADTDTQYF
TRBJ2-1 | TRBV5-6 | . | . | TGTGCCAGCAGCTTGGGGGACAACCTGGGGCAGTTCTTC | CASSLGDNLGQFF
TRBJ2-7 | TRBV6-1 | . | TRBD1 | TGTGCCAGCAGTGCGGGACAGGCCTACGAGCAGTACTTC | CASSAGQAYEQYF
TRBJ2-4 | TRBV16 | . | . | TGTGCCAGCAGCCAAACATCAGGCAAAAACATTCAGTACTTC | CASSQTSGKNIQYF
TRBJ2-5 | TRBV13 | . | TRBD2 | TGTGCCAGCAGCCGAGACGGGGGGAAGACCCAGTACTTC | CASSRDGGKTQYF
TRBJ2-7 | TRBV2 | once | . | TGTGCCAGCAGGGGATCACCCTACGAGCAGTACTTC | CASRGSPYEQYF
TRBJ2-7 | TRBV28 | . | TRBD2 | TGTGCCAGCAGTTCCCGGACTAGCGGGAGCTACGAGCAGTACTTC | CASSSRTSGSYEQYF
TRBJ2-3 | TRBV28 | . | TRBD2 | TGTGCCACGAAGCGGGAGAGTATAACAGATACGCAGTATTTT | CATKRESITDTQYF
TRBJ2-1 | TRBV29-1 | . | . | TGCAGCGTTGGAGGGGGGCCCCTTTACAATGAGCAGTTCTTC | CSVGGGPLYNEQFF
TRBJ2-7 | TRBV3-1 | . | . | TGTGCCAGCAGCCAGTTGTCGGGCCCCCCTTACGAGCAGTACTTC | CASSQLSGPPYEQYF
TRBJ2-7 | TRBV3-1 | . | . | TGTGCCAGCAGCCAATTCTGGGGGGCCTACGAGCAGTACTTC | CASSQFWGAYEQYF
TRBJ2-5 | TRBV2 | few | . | TGTGCCAGCAGTAGGGATTCGTCCTCCTTACAAGAGACCCAGTACTTC | CASSRDSSSLQETQYF
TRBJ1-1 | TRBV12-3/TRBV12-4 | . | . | TGTGCCAGCAGTTTCTCCGCCACTGAAGCTTTCTTT | CASSFSATEAFF
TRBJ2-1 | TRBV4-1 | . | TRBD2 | TGCGCCAGCAGCCAAGATCTGAGACTAGCGCCGTTCAATGAGCAGTTCTTC | CASSQDLRLAPFNEQFF
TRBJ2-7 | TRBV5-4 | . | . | TGTGCCAGCAGCTTAAAGGGACAAATCTACGAGCAGTACTTC | CASSLKGQIYEQYF
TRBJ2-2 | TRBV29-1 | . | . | TGCAGCGGCCTCAGCCGGGGCCGGGAGCTGTTTTTT | CSGLSRGRELFF
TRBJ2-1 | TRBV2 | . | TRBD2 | TGTGCCAGCAGACCCGGACTAGCGGGGGGTCCCAGGTTAGGGGAGCAGTTCTTC | CASRPGLAGGPRLGEQFF
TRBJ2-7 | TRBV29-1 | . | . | TGCAGCGTTGAAGTCACGCCAGACTCTCCCTACGAGCAGTACTTC | CSVEVTPDSPYEQYF
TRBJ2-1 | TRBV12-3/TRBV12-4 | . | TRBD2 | TGTGCCAGCAGTAGACCGGGACTAGCGGGAGGCTACAATGAGCAGTTCTTC | CASSRPGLAGGYNEQFF
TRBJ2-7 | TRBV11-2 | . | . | TGTGCCAGCAGCTTAGGGGTAGGCTACCTAGAGGAGCAGTACTTC | CASSLGVGYLEEQYF
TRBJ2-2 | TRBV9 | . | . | TGTGCCAGCAAAAGTTCGGACACCGGGGAGCTGTTTTTT | CASKSSDTGELFF
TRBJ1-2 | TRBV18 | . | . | TGTGCCAGCTCACCACCGACGGGCTACTATGGCTACACCTTC | CASSPPTGYYGYTF
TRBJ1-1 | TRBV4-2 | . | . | TGTGCCAGCAGCCAGCCTCCCGGAGGGATGAACACTGAAGCTTTCTTT | CASSQPPGGMNTEAFF
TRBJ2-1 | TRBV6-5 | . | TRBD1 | TGTGCCAGCAGCTCTGGACAGGGTTTATACAATGAGCAGTTCTTC | CASSSGQGLYNEQFF
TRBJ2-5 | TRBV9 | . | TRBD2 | TGTGCCAGCCGTGCAGGTAGCGGGAATCAAGAGACCCAGTACTTC | CASRAGSGNQETQYF
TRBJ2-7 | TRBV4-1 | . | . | TGCGCCAGCACCAGCCTGTGGGGATCCAGCGGCGAGCAGTACTTC | CASTSLWGSSGEQYF
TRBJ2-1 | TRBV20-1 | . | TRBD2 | TGCAGTGCTAGACCAACCACCCAGCGGGGAAGATACAATGAGCAGTTCTTC | CSARPTTQRGRYNEQFF
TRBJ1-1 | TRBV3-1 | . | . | TGTGCCACCCCCGGACTGGGGCACACTGAAGCTTTCTTT | CATPGLGHTEAFF
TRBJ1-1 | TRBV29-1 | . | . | TGCAGCGTGCAAATAGGGTCCGGTGAAGCTTTCTTT | CSVQIGSGEAFF
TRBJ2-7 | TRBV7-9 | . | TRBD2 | TGTGCCAGCGGTCTTTCCGGGACTAGGACCGAGCAGTACTTC | CASGLSGTRTEQYF
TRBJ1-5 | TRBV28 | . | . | TGTGCCAGCAGGCCTATCGGTCTTATCGATCAGCCCCAGCATTTT | CASRPIGLIDQPQHF
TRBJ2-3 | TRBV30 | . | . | TGTGCCTGGAGGCGGAGGGGGGGCACAGATACGCAGTATTTT | CAWRRRGGTDTQYF
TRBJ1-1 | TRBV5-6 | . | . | TGTGCCAGCAGCTTAATCGGGGCGGCTGAAGCTTTCTTT | CASSLIGAAEAFF
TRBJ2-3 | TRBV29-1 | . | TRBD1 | TGCAGCGGTAACAGGGGGGTACGGTTCGCAGATACGCAGTATTTT | CSGNRGVRFADTQYF
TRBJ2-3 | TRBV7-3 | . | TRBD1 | TGTGCCAGCAGCTCCCAACCCGGGACAGGGGGCACAGATACGCAGTATTTT | CASSSQPGTGGTDTQYF
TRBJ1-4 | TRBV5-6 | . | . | TGTGCCAGCAGTTCCGAAGTAGAACTGTTTTTT | CASSSEVELFF